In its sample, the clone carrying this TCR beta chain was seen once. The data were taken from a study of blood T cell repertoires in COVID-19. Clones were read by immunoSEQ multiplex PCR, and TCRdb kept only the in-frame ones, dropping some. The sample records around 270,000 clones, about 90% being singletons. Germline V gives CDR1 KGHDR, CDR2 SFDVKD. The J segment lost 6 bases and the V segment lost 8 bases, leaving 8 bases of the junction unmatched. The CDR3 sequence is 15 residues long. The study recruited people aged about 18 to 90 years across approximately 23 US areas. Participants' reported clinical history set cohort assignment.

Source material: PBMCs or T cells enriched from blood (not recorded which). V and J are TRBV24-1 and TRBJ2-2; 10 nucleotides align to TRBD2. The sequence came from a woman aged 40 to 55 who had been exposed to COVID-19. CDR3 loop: CATMGGLAGAGELFF. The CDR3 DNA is TGTGCCACCATGGGGGGGCTAGCGGGAGCCGGGGAGCTGTTTTTT.